The clone carrying this T cell receptor (beta chain) was seen ten or more times. The antigen remains undetermined. This CDR3 is 14 amino acids long. Germline-derived CDR1 and CDR2 are MDHEN and SYDVKM. V shed 3 bases and J shed 5 bases, with 13 bases lying between them. A lack of ophthalmopathy progression within 18 months defined stable Graves' hyperthyroidism. The record originates from a study of T cells in Graves' hyperthyroidism and ophthalmopathy. Notes on the study in general: Blood also showed most of the thyroid clonotypes that were expanded above 0.001.

Using RNA transcripts as the source, TCR beta CDR3 regions were amplified. HTBI primers were used for first-round RT-PCR of the TCR CDR3. TCRdb called the multiplex PCR reads again in MiXCR, with one record for every CDR3 protein. The sample consists of about 620,000 distinct CDR3 sequences, about a sixth of them appearing once. The sequencing sample was made of blood. The chain employs TRBV28 and TRBJ1-2, with D perhaps matching TRBD1 (6 bases). This TCR derives from a woman aged 30 to 39 with Graves' hyperthyroidism. This CDR3 reads CASSFSRGPYGYTF. Written as DNA, the CDR3 is TGTGCCAGCAGTTTCTCCAGGGGACCTTATGGCTACACCTTC.